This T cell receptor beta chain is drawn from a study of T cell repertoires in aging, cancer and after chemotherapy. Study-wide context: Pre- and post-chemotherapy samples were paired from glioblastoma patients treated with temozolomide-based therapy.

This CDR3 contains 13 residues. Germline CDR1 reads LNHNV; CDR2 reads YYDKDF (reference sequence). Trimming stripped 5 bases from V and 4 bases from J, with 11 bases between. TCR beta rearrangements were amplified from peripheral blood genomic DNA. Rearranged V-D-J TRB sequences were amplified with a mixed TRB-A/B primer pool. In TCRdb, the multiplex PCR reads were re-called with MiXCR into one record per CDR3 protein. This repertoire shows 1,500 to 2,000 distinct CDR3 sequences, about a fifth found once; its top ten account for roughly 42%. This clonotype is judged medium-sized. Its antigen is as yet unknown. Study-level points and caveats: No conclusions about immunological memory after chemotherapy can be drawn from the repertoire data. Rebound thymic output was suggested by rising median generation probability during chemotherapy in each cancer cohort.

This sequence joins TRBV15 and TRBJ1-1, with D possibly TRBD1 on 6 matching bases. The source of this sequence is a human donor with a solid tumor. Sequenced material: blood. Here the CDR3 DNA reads TGTGCCACCAGCCGCAGGGGTGGCACTGAAGCTTTCTTT. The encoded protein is CATSRRGGTEAFF.